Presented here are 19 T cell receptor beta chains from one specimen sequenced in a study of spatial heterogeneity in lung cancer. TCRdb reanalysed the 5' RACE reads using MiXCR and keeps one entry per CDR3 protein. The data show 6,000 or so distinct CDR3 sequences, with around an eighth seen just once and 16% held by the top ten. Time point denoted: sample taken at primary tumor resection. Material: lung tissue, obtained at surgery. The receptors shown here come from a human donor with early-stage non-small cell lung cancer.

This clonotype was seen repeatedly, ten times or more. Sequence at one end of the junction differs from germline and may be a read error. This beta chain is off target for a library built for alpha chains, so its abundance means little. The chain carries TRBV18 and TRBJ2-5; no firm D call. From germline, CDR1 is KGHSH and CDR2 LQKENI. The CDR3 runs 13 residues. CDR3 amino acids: CASSPQAQETQYF. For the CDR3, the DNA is TGTGCCAGCTCCCCACAAGCTCAAGAGACCCAGTACTTC. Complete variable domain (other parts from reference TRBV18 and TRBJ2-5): NAGVMQNPRHLVRRRGQEARLRCSPMKGHSHVYWYRQLPEEGLKFMVYLQKENIIDESGMPKERFSAEFPKEGPSILRIQQVVRGDSAAYFCASSPQAQETQYFGPGTRLLVL.

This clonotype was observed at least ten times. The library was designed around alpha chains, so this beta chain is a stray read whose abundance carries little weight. CDR3 protein: CASGLPRSTDTQYF. The CDR3 DNA reads as TGTGCTAGTGGTTTGCCGAGGAGCACAGATACGCAGTATTTT. This rearrangement joins TRBV12-5 to TRBJ2-3; D is unclear. The germline CDR1 and CDR2 sequences are LGHNT and FRNRAP. V was cut by 2 bases and J by 0 bases, with 6 bases left in between. There are 14 residues in the CDR3.

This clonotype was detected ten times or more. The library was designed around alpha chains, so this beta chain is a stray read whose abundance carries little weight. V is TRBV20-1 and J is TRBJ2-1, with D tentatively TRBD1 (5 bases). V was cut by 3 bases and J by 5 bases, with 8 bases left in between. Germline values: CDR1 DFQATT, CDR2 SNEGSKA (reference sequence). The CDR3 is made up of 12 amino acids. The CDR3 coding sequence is TGCAGTGCTAGGGGGCAGCACAATGAGCAGTTCTTC. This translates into CSARGQHNEQFF.

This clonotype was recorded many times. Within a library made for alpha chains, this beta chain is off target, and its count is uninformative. The CDR3 region has the DNA TGCGCCAGCAGCCAAGTTATGGTCTCCCCAGATACGCAGTATTTT. It encodes CASSQVMVSPDTQYF. The V gene is TRBV4-1, the J gene TRBJ2-3; D remains ambiguous. Germline V CDR1 and CDR2: MGHRA, YSYEKL. The CDR3 runs 15 residues. Trimming took 1 base from V and 4 from J, leaving 12 bases between them.

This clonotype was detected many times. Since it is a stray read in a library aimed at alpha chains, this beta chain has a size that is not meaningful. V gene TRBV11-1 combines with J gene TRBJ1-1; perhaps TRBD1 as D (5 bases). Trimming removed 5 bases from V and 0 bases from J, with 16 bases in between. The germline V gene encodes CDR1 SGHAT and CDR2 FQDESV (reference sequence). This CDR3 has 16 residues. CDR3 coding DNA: TGTGCCAGCAGCCCAGGAACGGGACTCTTGAACACTGAAGCTTTCTTT. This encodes CASSPGTGLLNTEAFF.

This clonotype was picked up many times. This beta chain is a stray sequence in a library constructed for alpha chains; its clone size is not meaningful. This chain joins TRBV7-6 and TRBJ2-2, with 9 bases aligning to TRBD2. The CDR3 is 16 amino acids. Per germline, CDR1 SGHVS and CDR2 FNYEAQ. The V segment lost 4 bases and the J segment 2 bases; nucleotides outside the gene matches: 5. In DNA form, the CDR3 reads TGTGCCAGCAGCTCGCCTAGCGGGACCAACACCGGGGAGCTGTTTTTT. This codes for CASSSPSGTNTGELFF.

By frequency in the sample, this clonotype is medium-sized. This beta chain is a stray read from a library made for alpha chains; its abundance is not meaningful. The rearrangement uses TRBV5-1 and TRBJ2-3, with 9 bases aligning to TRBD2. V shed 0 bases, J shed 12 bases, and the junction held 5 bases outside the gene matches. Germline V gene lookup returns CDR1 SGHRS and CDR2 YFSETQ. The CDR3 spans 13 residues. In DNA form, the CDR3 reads TGCGCCAGCAGCTTGGATGCTAGCGGGACACAGTATTTT. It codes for CASSLDASGTQYF.

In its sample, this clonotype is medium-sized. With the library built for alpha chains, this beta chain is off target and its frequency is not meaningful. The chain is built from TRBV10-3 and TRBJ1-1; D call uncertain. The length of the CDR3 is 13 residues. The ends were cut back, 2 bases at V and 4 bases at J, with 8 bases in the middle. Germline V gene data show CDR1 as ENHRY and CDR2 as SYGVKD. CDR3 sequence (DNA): TGTGCCATCAGTGAGCTTAGCGTCACTGAAGCTTTCTTT. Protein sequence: CAISELSVTEAFF.

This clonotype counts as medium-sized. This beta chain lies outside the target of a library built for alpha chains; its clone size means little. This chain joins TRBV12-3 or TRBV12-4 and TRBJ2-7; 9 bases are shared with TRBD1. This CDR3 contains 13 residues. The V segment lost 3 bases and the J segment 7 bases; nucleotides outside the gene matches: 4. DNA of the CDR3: TGTGCCAGCAGTTTCCGACAGGGGGGAGAGCAGTACTTC. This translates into CASSFRQGGEQYF.

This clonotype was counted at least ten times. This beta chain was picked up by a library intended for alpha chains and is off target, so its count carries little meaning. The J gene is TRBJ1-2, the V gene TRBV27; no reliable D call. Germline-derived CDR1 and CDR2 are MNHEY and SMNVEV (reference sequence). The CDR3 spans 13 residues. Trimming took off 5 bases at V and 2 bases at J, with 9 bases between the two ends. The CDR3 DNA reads TGTGCCAGCAGTCCTCGAGAAAACTATGGCTACACCTTC. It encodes CASSPRENYGYTF.

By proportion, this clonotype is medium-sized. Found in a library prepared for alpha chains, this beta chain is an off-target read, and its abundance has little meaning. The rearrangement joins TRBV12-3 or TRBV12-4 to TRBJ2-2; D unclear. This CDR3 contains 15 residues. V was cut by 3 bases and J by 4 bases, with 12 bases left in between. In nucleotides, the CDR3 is TGTGCCAGCAGTTTTCAGGTCCTTAGCACCGGGGAGCTGTTTTTT. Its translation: CASSFQVLSTGELFF.

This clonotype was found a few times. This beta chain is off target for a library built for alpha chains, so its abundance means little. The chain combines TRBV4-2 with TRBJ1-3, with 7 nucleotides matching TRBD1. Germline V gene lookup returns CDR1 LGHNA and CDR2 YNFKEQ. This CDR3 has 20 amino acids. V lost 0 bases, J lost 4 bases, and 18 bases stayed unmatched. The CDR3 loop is CASSQDDVLGQLPEGNTIYF. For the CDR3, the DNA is TGTGCCAGCAGCCAAGATGACGTTTTGGGACAGCTTCCTGAAGGAAACACCATATATTTT.

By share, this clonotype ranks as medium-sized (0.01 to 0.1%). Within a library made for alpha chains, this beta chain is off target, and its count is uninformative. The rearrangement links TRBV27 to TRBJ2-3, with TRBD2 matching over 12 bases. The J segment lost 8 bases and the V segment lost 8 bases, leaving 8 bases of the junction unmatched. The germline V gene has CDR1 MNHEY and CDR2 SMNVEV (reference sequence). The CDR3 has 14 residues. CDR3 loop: CASRLAGGLATQYF. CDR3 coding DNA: TGTGCCAGCCGCCTAGCGGGAGGGTTGGCTACGCAGTATTTT.

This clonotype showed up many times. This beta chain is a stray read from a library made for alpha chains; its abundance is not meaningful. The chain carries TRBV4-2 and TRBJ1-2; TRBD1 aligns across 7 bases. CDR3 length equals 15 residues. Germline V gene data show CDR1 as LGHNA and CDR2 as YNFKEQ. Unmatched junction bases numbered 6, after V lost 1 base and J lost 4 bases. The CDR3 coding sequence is TGTGCCAGCAGCCAAGGGGGGACAGCGTCCTATGGCTACACCTTC. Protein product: CASSQGGTASYGYTF.

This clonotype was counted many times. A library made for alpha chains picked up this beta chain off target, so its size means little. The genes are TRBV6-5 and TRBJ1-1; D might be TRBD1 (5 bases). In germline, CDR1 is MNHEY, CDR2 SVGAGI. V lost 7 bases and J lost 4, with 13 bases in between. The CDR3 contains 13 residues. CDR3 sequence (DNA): TGTGCCAGCATGACAGACGTGGGCACTGAAGCTTTCTTT. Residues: CASMTDVGTEAFF.

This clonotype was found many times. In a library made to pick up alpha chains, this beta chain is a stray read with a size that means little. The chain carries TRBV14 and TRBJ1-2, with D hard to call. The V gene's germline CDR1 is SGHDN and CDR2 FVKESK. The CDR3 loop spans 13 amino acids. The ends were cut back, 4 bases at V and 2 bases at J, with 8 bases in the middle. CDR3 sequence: CASSPTPNYGYTF. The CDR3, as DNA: TGTGCCAGCAGCCCGACACCGAACTATGGCTACACCTTC.

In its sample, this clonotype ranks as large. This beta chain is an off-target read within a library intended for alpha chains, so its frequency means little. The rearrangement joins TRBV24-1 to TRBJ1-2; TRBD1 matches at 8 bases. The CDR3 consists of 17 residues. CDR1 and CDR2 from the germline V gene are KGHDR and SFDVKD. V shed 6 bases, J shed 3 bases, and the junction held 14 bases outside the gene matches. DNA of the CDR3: TGTGCCACCAGTCCCTCTCAATCGTTACAGGGGGACTATGGCTACACCTTC. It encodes CATSPSQSLQGDYGYTF.

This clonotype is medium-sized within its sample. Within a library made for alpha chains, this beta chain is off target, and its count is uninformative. The CDR3: CSVRRLAEEQFF. CDR3 nucleotides: TGCAGCGTTCGCCGACTAGCGGAGGAGCAGTTCTTC. This chain uses TRBV29-1 with TRBJ2-1, with TRBD2 matching 9 bases. Unmatched junction bases numbered 6, after V lost 5 bases and J lost 10 bases. Germline CDR1 is SQVTM and CDR2 is ANQGSEA. The CDR3 contains 12 residues.

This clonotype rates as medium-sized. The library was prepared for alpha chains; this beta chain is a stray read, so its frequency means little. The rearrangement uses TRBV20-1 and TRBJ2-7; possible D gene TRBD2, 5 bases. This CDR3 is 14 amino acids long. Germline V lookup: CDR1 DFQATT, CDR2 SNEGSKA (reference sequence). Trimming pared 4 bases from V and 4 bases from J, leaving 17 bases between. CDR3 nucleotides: TGCAGTGCTATCGACCGGGGTAGAGTTTACGAGCAGTACTTC. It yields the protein CSAIDRGRVYEQYF.